Shown below are 11 T cell receptor beta chains from a single sample sequenced in a study of beta chain features in type 1 diabetes. As every portion of the isolated RNA was reverse transcribed, the sequencing read expressed TCRB transcripts. Libraries were prepared by immunoSEQ multiplex PCR; TCRdb keeps only in-frame clonotypes and omits some of them. The data hold 250,000 to 300,000 clones, with 8% observed a single time. The sample consisted of central memory CD4+ T cells from blood. Every receptor here comes from a woman in her late teens or twenties in good health.

The chain carries TRBV5-1 and TRBJ2-2, with D unclear. Trimming removed 5 bases from V and 6 bases from J, with 8 bases in between. Germline assignment: CDR1 SGHRS and CDR2 YFSETQ. The CDR3 consists of 12 residues. The CDR3 is CASSVGPGELFF. The CDR3 DNA reads TGCGCCAGCAGTGTTGGGCCCGGGGAGCTGTTTTTT.

This clone has just a few counts. The J gene is TRBJ2-3, the V gene TRBV6-6; D remains ambiguous. The V end lost 10 bases, the J end lost 0 bases, and 14 bases lay between the germline ends. The length of the CDR3 is 14 residues. Germline V lookup: CDR1 MNHNY, CDR2 SVGAGI (reference sequence). The CDR3 region has the DNA TGTGCCATCTCTCGAAGCAGAAGCACAGATACGCAGTATTTT. It is translated as CAISRSRSTDTQYF.

With respect to this clone: The sample holds other DNA sequences that translate to the same CDR3. The CDR3 DNA reads TGTGCCAGCAGTTTATCAGAGACCCAGTACTTC. Protein: CASSLSETQYF. This sequence joins TRBV27 and TRBJ2-5; D is ambiguous. The length of the CDR3 is 11 residues. CDR1 and CDR2 from the germline V gene are MNHEY and SMNVEV (reference sequence). The ends were cut back, 0 bases at V and 4 bases at J, with 0 bases in the middle.

This clone came up a few times. The rearrangement uses TRBV19 and TRBJ2-3, with TRBD2 matching 8 bases. Germline loops: CDR1 LNHDA, CDR2 SQIVND (reference sequence). This CDR3 spans 15 amino acids. Trimming at V came to 3 bases and at J to 5 bases, leaving 7 bases not matched to a gene. As DNA, the CDR3 is TGTGCCAGTAGTATCTTGCGGGAGGTAGGAGATACGCAGTATTTT. Its protein is CASSILREVGDTQYF. Full variable domain (remainder filled in from reference TRBV19 and TRBJ2-3): DGGITQSPKYLFRKEGQNVTLSCEQNLNHDAMYWYRQDPGQGLRLIYYSQIVNDFQKGDIAEGYSVSREKKESFPLTVTSAQKNPTAFYLCASSILREVGDTQYFGPGTRLTVL.

This clone was counted only a few times. The chain combines TRBV29-1 with TRBJ2-5, with D possibly TRBD2 on 6 matching bases. The closer fit of TRBJ2-7 to the DNA end suggests the J call may be wrong. This CDR3 region has 12 residues. Germline assignment: CDR1 SQVTM and CDR2 ANQGSEA. In DNA form, the CDR3 reads TGCAGCGCCTCGGGGGTGTCCTACGAGCAGTACTTC. Its translation: CSASGVSYEQYF.

The chain employs TRBV7-2 and TRBJ1-2; D remains unclear. Germline V gene lookup returns CDR1 SGHTA and CDR2 FQGNSA. V lost 5 bases, J lost 4 bases, and 11 bases lay in between. CDR3 length: 13 residues. CDR3 loop: CASSPLTVYGYTF. DNA of the CDR3: TGTGCCAGCAGCCCCCTGACGGTCTATGGCTACACCTTC.

This clone was seen a handful of times. This chain connects TRBV4-3 to TRBJ1-2; D possibly corresponds to TRBD1 (5 bases). CDR1 is LGHNA and CDR2 is YSLEER in the germline V gene. V was trimmed by 0 bases and J by 12 bases, leaving 14 bases between them. The CDR3 totals 13 residues. The CDR3 nucleotides read TGCGCCAGCAGCCAAGATTTATCGGGGCGTCACACCTTC. Its translation: CASSQDLSGRHTF.

The V call is TRBV4-3, the J call TRBJ2-2; TRBD1 matches at 11 bases. The V gene's germline CDR1 is LGHNA and CDR2 YSLEER. Trimming removed 6 bases from V and 5 bases from J; junction bases left unmatched: 2. The CDR3 spans 14 residues. The CDR3 bases are TGCGCCAGCAGACGGGACAGGGGGACCGGGGAGCTGTTTTTT. Protein sequence: CASRRDRGTGELFF.

The V call is TRBV2, the J call TRBJ2-5, with no clear D. The CDR3 totals 11 residues. V was cut by 8 bases and J by 5 bases, with 9 bases left in between. The germline CDR1 and CDR2 sequences are SNHLY and FYNNEI. The CDR3 nucleotides read TGTGCCAGCCTTAATGGGGAGACCCAGTACTTC. It specifies CASLNGETQYF.

This clone was observed at least ten times. The chain joins TRBV28 to TRBJ2-3; the match to TRBD1 covers 10 bases. V lost 6 bases to trimming and J lost 1 base; unmatched junction nucleotides: 7. CDR3 size: 16 residues. CDR1 and CDR2 from the germline V gene are MDHEN and SYDVKM. For the CDR3, the DNA is TGTGCCAGCAGGCCTCCCGGGACAGGGGGCACAGATACGCAGTATTTT. Residues: CASRPPGTGGTDTQYF.

Here the CDR3 DNA reads TGTGCCAGCAGCTCGCCCCGGGACGGTGATCAGCCCCAGCATTTT. Protein product: CASSSPRDGDQPQHF. This chain uses TRBV28 with TRBJ1-5, with D tentatively TRBD1 (5 bases). The germline CDR1 and CDR2 sequences are MDHEN and SYDVKM. The CDR3 sequence is 15 residues long. Deletions cut 6 bases from V and 5 bases from J, with 17 bases between.